This TCR beta chain is from a study of blood T cell repertoires in COVID-19. Repertoires were generated with immunoSEQ multiplex PCR, while TCRdb's copy carries only in-frame clones and drops some. The table lists 250,000 or so clones, 80% to 85% of them singletons. The receptor was derived from a woman aged 35 to 49 who had recovered from COVID-19. Sequencing was carried out using peripheral blood.

In nucleotides, the CDR3 is TGCAGCGTTGTGGGTCGGGACAGTGTTTGGGAGACCCAGTACTTC. Translated: CSVVGRDSVWETQYF. The rearrangement links TRBV29-1 to TRBJ2-5; TRBD1 aligns across 7 bases. The CDR3 totals 15 residues. Germline V gene sequence: CDR1 SQVTM, CDR2 ANQGSEA. The V segment lost 4 bases and the J segment 5 bases; nucleotides outside the gene matches: 13.